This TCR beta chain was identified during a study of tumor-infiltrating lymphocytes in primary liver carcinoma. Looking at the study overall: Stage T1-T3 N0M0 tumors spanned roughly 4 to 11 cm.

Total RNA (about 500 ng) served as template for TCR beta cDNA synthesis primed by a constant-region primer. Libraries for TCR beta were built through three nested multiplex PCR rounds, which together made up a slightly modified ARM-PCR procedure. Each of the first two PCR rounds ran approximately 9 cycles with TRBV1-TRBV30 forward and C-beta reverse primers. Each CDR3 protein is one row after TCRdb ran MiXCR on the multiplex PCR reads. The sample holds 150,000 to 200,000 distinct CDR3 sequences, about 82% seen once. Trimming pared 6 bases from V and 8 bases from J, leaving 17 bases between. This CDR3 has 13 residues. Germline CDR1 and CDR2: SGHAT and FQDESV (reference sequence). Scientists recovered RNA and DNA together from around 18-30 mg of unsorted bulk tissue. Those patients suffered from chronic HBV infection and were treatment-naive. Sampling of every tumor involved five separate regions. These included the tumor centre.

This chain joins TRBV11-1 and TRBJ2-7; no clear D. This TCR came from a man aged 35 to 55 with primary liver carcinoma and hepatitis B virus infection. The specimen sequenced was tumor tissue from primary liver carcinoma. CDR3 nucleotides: TGTGCCAGCAGGGGGAAGCGACCATACAAGCAGTACTTC. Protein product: CASRGKRPYKQYF. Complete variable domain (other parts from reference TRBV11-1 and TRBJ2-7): EAEVAQSPRYKITEKSQAVAFWCDPISGHATLYWYRQILGQGPELLVQFQDESVVDDSQLPKDRFSAERLKGVDSTLKIQPAELGDSAMYLCASRGKRPYKQYFGPGTRLTVT.